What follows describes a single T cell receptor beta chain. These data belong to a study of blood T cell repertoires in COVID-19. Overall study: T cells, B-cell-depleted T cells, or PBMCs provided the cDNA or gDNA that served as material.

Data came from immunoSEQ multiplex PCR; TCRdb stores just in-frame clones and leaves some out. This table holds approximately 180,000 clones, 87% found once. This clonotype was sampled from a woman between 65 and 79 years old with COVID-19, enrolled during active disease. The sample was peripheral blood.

The CDR3 is CAWSEVSVHTGELFF. Written as DNA, the CDR3 is TGTGCCTGGAGTGAGGTTAGCGTACACACCGGGGAGCTGTTTTTT. This chain connects TRBV30 to TRBJ2-2; possible D gene TRBD2, 5 bases. This CDR3 has 15 amino acids. Trimming pared 1 base from V and 3 bases from J, leaving 12 bases between. Germline CDR1 reads GTSNPN; CDR2 reads SVGIG (reference sequence).